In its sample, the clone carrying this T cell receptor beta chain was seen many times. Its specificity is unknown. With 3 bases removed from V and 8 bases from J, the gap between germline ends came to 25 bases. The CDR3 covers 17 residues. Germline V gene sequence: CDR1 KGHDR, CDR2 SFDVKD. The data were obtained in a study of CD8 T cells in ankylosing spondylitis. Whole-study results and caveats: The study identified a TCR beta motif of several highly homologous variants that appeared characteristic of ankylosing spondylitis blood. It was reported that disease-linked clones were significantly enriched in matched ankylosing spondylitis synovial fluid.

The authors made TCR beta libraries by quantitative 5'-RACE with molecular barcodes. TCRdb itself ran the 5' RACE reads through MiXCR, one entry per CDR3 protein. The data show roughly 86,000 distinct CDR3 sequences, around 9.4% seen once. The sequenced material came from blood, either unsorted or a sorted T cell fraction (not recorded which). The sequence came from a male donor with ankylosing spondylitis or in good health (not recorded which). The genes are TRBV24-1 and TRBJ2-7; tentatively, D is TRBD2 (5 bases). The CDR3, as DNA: TGTGCCACCAGTGATGCCGGAGGCGCATTTGGCTTGTGGCAGCAGTACTTC. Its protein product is CATSDAGGAFGLWQQYF.